This note documents a single TCR beta chain sequence. This sample stems from a study of T cell responses to AZD1222 COVID-19 vaccine. The protocol was immunoSEQ multiplex PCR, while the TCRdb copy is restricted to in-frame clones and leaves out a portion. This sample has some 110,000 clones, with around 89% found just once. The sequence derives from an adult who received the AZD1222 COVID-19 vaccine. The material was peripheral blood, obtained 28 days after the second AZD1222 dose.

CDR3 bases: TGTGCCAGCAGCCAGTGGCGGAGCTCCTACAATGAGCAGTTCTTC. It translates to CASSQWRSSYNEQFF. The chain is built from TRBV14 and TRBJ2-1; D unresolved. CDR3 length: 15 amino acids. CDR1 SGHDN and CDR2 FVKESK come from the germline V gene. V lost 3 bases and J lost 0, with 9 bases in between.